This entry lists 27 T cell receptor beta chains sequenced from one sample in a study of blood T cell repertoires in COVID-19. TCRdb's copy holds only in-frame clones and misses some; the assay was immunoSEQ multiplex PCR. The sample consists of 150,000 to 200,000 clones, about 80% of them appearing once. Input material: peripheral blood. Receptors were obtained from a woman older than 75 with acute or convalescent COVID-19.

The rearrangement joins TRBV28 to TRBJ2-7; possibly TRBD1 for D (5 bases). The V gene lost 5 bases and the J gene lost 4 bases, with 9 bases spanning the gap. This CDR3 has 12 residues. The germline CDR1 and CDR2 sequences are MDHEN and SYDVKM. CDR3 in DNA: TGTGCCAGCAGTCAAAAGGGGTACGAGCAGTACTTC. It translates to CASSQKGYEQYF. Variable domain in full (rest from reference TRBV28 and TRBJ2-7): DVKVTQSSRYLVKRTGEKVFLECVQDMDHENMFWYRQDPGLGLRLIYFSYDVKMKEKGDIPEGYSVSREKKERFSLILESASTNQTSMYLCASSQKGYEQYFGPGTRLTVT.

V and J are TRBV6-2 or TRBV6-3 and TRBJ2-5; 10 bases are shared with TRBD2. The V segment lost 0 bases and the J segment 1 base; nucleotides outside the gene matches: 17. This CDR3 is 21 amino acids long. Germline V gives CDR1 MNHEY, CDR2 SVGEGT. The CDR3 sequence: CASSYSLRGAGTSATQETQYF. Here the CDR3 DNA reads TGTGCCAGCAGTTACTCGTTACGAGGGGCCGGGACTAGCGCGACCCAAGAGACCCAGTACTTC.

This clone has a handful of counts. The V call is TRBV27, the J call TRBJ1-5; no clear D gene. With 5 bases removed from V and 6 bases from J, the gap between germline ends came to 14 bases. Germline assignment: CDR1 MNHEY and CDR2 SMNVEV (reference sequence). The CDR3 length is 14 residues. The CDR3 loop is CASSPYGNFQPQHF. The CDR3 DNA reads TGTGCCAGCAGTCCATACGGGAATTTTCAGCCCCAGCATTTT.

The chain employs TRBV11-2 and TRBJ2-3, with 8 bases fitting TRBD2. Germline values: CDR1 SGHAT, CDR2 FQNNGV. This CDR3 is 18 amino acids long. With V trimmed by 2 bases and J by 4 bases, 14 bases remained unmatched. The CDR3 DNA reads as TGTGCCAGCAGCTTATCACCGCGGAGCGGGAGTGGGGCAGATACGCAGTATTTT. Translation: CASSLSPRSGSGADTQYF.

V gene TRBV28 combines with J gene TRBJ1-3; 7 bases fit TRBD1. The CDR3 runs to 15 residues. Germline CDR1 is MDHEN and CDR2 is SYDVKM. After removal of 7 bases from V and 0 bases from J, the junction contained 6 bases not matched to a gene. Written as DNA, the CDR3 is TGTGCCAGCACCCCGGGACAGAACTCTGGAAACACCATATATTTT. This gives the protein CASTPGQNSGNTIYF.

The CDR3 loop reads CASRRGAAPQETQYF. The CDR3 DNA reads TGTGCCAGCAGAAGGGGTGCCGCTCCTCAAGAGACCCAGTACTTC. V gene TRBV27 combines with J gene TRBJ2-5, with D tentatively TRBD1 (5 bases). Germline V CDR1 and CDR2: MNHEY, SMNVEV (reference sequence). Between the trimmed V and J ends, which lost 6 bases and 2 bases, there was a span of 16 bases. The CDR3 consists of 15 residues.

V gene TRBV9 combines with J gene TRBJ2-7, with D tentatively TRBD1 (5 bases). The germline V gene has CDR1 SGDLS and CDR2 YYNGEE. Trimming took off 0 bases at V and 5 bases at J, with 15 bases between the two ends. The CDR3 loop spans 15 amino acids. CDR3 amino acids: CASSVGESRVHEQYF. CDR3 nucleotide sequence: TGTGCCAGCAGCGTAGGTGAATCCAGGGTCCACGAGCAGTACTTC.

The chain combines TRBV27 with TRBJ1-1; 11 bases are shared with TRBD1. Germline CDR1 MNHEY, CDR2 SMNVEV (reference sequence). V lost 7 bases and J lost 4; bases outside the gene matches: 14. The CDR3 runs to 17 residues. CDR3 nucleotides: TGTGCCAGCACCCCCGGGACAGGGGGTCTAGGGGGCACTGAAGCTTTCTTT. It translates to CASTPGTGGLGGTEAFF.

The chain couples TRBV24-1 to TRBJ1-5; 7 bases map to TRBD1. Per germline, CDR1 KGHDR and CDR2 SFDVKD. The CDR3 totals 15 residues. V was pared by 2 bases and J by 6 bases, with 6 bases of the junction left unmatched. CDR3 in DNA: TGTGCCACCAGTGATTCTAGGGGGCACGGTCAGCCCCAGCATTTT. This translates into CATSDSRGHGQPQHF.

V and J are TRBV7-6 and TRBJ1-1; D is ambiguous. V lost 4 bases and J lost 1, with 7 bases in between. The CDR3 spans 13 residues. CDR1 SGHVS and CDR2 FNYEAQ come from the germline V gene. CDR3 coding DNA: TGTGCCAGCAGCTATTCATCGAACACTGAAGCTTTCTTT. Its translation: CASSYSSNTEAFF. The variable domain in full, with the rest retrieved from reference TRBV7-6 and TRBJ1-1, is GAGVSQSPRYKVTKRGQDVALRCDPISGHVSLYWYRQALGQGPEFLTYFNYEAQQDKSGLPNDRFSAERPEGSISTLTIQRTEQRDSAMYRCASSYSSNTEAFFGQGTRLTVV.

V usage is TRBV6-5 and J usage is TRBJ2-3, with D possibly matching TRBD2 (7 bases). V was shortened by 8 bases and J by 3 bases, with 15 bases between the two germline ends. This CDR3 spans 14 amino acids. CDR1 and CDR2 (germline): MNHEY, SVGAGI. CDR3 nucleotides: TGTGCCAGCGGGAGGGGGAGCCTAACAGATACGCAGTATTTT. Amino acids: CASGRGSLTDTQYF.

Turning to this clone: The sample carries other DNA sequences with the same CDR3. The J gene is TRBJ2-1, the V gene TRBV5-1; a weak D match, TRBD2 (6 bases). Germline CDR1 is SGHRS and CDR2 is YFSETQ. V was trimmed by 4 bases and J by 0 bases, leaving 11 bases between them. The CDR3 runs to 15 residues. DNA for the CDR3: TGCGCCAGCAGCAGAGACGGGAGCTCCTACAATGAGCAGTTCTTC. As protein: CASSRDGSSYNEQFF.

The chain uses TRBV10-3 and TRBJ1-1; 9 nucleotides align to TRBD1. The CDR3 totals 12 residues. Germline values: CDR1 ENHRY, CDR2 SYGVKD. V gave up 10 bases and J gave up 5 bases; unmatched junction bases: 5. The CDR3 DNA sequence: TGTGCCACTGGGACAGGGAATACTGAAGCTTTCTTT. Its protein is CATGTGNTEAFF.

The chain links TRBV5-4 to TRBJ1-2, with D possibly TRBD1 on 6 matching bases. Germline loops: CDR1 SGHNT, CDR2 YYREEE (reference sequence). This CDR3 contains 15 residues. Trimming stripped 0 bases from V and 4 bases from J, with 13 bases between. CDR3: CASSLDRDDLYGYTF. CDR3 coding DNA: TGTGCCAGCAGCTTGGACAGGGACGACCTCTATGGCTACACCTTC.

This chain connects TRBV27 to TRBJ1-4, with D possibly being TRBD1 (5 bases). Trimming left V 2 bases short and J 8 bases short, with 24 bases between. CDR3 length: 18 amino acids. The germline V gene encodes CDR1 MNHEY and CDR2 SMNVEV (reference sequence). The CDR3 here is CASSLESASGLDMEKLFF. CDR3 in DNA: TGTGCCAGCAGTTTAGAATCGGCCTCGGGACTGGATATGGAAAAACTGTTTTTT.

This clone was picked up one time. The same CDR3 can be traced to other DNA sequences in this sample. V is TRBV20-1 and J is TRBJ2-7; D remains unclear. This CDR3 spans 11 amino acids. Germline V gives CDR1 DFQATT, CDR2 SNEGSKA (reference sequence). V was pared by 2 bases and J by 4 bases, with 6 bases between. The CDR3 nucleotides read TGCAGTGCTAGATCCGGGTACGAGCAGTACTTC. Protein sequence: CSARSGYEQYF.

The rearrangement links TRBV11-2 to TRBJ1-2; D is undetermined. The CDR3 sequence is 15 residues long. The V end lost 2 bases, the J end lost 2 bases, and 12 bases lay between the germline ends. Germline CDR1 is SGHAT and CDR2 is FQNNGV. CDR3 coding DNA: TGTGCCAGCAGCTTATCGGGAAGTTCCAACTATGGCTACACCTTC. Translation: CASSLSGSSNYGYTF.

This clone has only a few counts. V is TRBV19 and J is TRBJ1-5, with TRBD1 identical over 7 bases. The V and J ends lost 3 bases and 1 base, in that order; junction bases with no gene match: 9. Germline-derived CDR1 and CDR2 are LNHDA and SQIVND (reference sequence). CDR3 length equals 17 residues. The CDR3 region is CASSILIGTASNQPQHF. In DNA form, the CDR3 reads TGTGCCAGTAGTATTTTAATTGGGACAGCAAGCAATCAGCCCCAGCATTTT.

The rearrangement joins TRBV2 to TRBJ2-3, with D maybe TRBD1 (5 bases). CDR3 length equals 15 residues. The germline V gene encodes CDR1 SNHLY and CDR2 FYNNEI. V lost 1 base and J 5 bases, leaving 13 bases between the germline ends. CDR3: CASSEVGRVGDTQYF. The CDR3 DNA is TGTGCCAGCAGTGAAGTGGGCAGGGTAGGAGATACGCAGTATTTT.

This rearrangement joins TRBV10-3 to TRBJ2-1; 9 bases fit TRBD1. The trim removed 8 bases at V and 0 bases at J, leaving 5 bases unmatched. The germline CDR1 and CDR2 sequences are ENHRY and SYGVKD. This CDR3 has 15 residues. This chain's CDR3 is CAIGTGSPSYNEQFF. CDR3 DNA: TGTGCCATCGGGACAGGGTCCCCCTCCTACAATGAGCAGTTCTTC.

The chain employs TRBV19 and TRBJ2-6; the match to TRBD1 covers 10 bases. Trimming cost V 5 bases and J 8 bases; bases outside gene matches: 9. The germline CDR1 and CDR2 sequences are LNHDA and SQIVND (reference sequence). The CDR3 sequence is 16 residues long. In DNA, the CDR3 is TGTGCCAGTAGTGCTCCCCGGGACAGGGGAACCAACGTCCTGACTTTC. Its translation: CASSAPRDRGTNVLTF.

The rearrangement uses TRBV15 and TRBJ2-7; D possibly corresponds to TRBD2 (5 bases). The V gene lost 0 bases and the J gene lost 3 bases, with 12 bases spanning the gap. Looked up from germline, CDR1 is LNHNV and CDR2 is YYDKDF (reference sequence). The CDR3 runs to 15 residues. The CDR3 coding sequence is TGTGCCACCAGCAGAGAACCTTTCGGGGACTACGAGCAGTACTTC. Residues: CATSREPFGDYEQYF.

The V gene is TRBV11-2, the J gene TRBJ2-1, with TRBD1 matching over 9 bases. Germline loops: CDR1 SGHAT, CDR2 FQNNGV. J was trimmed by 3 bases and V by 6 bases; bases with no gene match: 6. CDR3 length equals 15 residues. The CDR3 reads CASSSDRGDYNEQFF. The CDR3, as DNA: TGTGCCAGCAGTTCGGACAGGGGTGACTACAATGAGCAGTTCTTC.

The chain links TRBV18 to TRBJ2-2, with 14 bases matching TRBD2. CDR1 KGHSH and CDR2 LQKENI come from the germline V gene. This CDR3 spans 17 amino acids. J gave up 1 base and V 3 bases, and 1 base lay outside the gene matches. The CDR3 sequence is CASSPGTSGRNTGELFF. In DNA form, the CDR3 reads TGTGCCAGCTCACCCGGGACTAGCGGGAGGAACACCGGGGAGCTGTTTTTT.

The CDR3, as DNA: TGTGCCAGCAGCCAAGTAAGACAGGGACGGAGGAGCAATCAGCCCCAGCATTTT. The encoded protein is CASSQVRQGRRSNQPQHF. The chain is built from TRBV3-1 (or the pseudogene TRBV3-2) and TRBJ1-5, with TRBD1 identical over 7 bases. CDR1 and CDR2 (germline): LGHDT, YNNKEL (reference sequence). The CDR3 length is 18 residues. V dropped 1 base and J dropped 1; count of bases not matched to a gene: 10.

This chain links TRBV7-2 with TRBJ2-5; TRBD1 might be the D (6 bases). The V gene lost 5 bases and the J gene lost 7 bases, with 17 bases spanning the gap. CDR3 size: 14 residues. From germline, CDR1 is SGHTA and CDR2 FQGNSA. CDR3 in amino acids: CASSTQDSAGTQYF. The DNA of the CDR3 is TGTGCCAGCAGCACGCAGGACAGTGCAGGGACCCAGTACTTC.

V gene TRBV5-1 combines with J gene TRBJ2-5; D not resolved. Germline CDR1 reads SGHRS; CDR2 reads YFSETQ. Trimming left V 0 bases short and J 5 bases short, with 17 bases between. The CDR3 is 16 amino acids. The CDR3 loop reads CASSLGYNSVQETQYF. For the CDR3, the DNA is TGCGCCAGCAGCTTGGGGTACAACTCGGTACAGGAGACCCAGTACTTC. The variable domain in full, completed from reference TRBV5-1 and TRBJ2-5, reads KAGVTQTPRYLIKTRGQQVTLSCSPISGHRSVSWYQQTPGQGLQFLFEYFSETQRNKGNFPGRFSGRQFSNSRSEMNVSTLELGDSALYLCASSLGYNSVQETQYFGPGTRLLVL.